This T cell receptor (beta chain) appears in the sequencing data of a study of cytomegalovirus exposure and HLA in healthy donors. Repertoires were generated with immunoSEQ multiplex PCR, while TCRdb's copy carries only in-frame clones and drops some. The table records fewer than 120,000 clones, around 87% of them present only once. Trimming removed 6 bases from V and 4 bases from J; junction bases left unmatched: 5. CDR1 and CDR2 from the germline V gene are MDHEN and SYDVKM. This CDR3 region has 13 residues. This sequence was found in a woman under 40 in good health and CMV-seropositive. The chain recombines TRBV28 with TRBJ1-2; 7 nucleotides line up with TRBD1. Source material: PBMCs. The CDR3 loop is CASRSGGSYGYTF. Written as DNA, the CDR3 is TGTGCCAGCAGATCAGGGGGGTCCTATGGCTACACCTTC.